This T cell receptor beta chain originates from a study of blood T cell repertoires in COVID-19. Study summary: Specimens from acute and convalescent COVID-19 originated in the United States, Italy and Spain.

This clone was picked up a small number of times. Using immunoSEQ multiplex PCR, the repertoire was profiled, and TCRdb retains in-frame clones only, with some absent. The sample holds almost 80,000 clones, roughly 85% seen once. This sequence originates from a woman in her seventies with acute or convalescent COVID-19. The sequencing sample was made of peripheral blood.

The CDR3 DNA reads TGTGCCAGCAGTTACTCGAGAAGTCAGCCCCAGCATTTT. It is translated as CASSYSRSQPQHF. The chain joins TRBV6-6 to TRBJ1-5; D gene unclear. This CDR3 contains 13 residues. CDR1 and CDR2 (germline): MNHNY, SVGAGI (reference sequence). The germline V and J ends were trimmed by 0 bases and 6 bases, with 6 bases remaining between them.